These 32 T cell receptor beta chains were all obtained from the same sample, sequenced in a study of OX40 agonist ivuxolimab in advanced cancers. TCRdb keeps only in-frame clones here, not all; method: immunoSEQ multiplex PCR. The table shows about 52,000 clones, with about 88% occurring only once. The source was CD4+ or CD8+ T cells sorted from blood, collected in a trial of the OX40 agonist ivuxolimab. The origin of the receptors is an adult with an advanced solid tumor such as melanoma, head and neck, liver or kidney cancer.

The chain recombines TRBV6-4 with TRBJ1-1, with unresolved D. Germline CDR1 MRHNA, CDR2 SNTAGT. The CDR3 is made up of 13 amino acids. V lost 5 bases to trimming and J lost 1 base, with 8 bases between them. The CDR3 is CASSKGGNTEAFF. DNA of the CDR3: TGTGCCAGCAGTAAGGGCGGGAACACTGAAGCTTTCTTT.

This chain joins TRBV19 and TRBJ1-1; D possibly corresponds to TRBD1 (5 bases). The V end was cut by 4 bases, the J end by 5 bases, with 11 bases between. CDR1 is LNHDA, CDR2 SQIVND, per germline (reference sequence). The CDR3 length is 13 residues. CDR3 DNA sequence: TGTGCCAGTAGTACCAATAAGGGGACTGAAGCTTTCTTT. Translating gives CASSTNKGTEAFF.

The chain uses TRBV7-9 and TRBJ2-1; D gene ambiguous. This CDR3 has 12 residues. In germline, CDR1 is SEHNR, CDR2 FQNEAQ (reference sequence). V was clipped by 5 bases and J by 6 bases, with 8 bases between them. CDR3 loop: CASSPMGNEQFF. In DNA form, the CDR3 reads TGTGCCAGCAGCCCTATGGGCAATGAGCAGTTCTTC.

The V gene is TRBV28, the J gene TRBJ1-2; D is perhaps TRBD1 (5 bases). V was cut by 6 bases and J by 6 bases, with 14 bases left in between. Germline V CDR1 and CDR2: MDHEN, SYDVKM. This CDR3 is built from 13 residues. CDR3 sequence: CASSPRGADGYTF. Written as DNA, the CDR3 is TGTGCCAGCAGCCCACGGGGCGCGGATGGCTACACCTTC.

To note about this clone: At one end the junction does not follow the germline gene, possibly because of a read error. The chain employs TRBV7-7 and TRBJ2-5; 7 bases match TRBD1. CDR3 length: 13 amino acids. Germline V gene sequence: CDR1 SSHAT, CDR2 FNYEAQ (reference sequence). CDR3 nucleotide sequence: TGTGCTAGCAGCTCGGACAGGCTAGAGACCCAGTACTTC. This encodes CASSSDRLETQYF.

J is TRBJ2-3 and V is TRBV5-1, with 9 bases that match TRBD2. The CDR3 totals 17 residues. Germline lookup yields CDR1 SGHRS and CDR2 YFSETQ. V was pared by 0 bases and J by 7 bases, with 12 bases of the junction left unmatched. This chain's CDR3 is CASSLVASGEMAYTQYF. The CDR3 region has the DNA TGCGCCAGCAGCTTGGTGGCTAGCGGGGAAATGGCATATACGCAGTATTTT. The variable domain in full, completed from reference TRBV5-1 and TRBJ2-3, reads KAGVTQTPRYLIKTRGQQVTLSCSPISGHRSVSWYQQTPGQGLQFLFEYFSETQRNKGNFPGRFSGRQFSNSRSEMNVSTLELGDSALYLCASSLVASGEMAYTQYFGPGTRLTVL.

This sequence joins TRBV11-2 and TRBJ1-1; D is possibly TRBD1 (5 bases). This CDR3 comprises 16 residues. Germline-derived CDR1 and CDR2 are SGHAT and FQNNGV. The V and J ends lost 0 bases and 1 base respectively, with 12 bases between them. CDR3 DNA sequence: TGTGCCAGCAGCTTAGAGTGGCGCCAGGGGAACACTGAAGCTTTCTTT. This sequence encodes CASSLEWRQGNTEAFF.

This chain joins TRBV5-1 and TRBJ2-5; perhaps TRBD1 as D (5 bases). In germline, CDR1 is SGHRS, CDR2 YFSETQ. The germline V and J ends were trimmed by 0 bases and 8 bases, with 8 bases remaining between them. This CDR3 region has 12 residues. The DNA of the CDR3 is TGCGCCAGCAGCTTGGCCCAGGGAACCCAGTACTTC. It encodes CASSLAQGTQYF.

By share, this clone ranks as medium-sized (0.01 to 0.1%). The chain has TRBV6-5 and TRBJ1-2; D remains unclear. Germline V gene data show CDR1 as MNHEY and CDR2 as SVGAGI. The CDR3 consists of 15 residues. With 2 bases removed from V and 3 bases from J, the gap between germline ends came to 13 bases. CDR3 in DNA: TGTGCCAGCAGTTACGATTTGTCCGGATACTATGGCTACACCTTC. Translation: CASSYDLSGYYGYTF.

The V and J genes are TRBV6-1 and TRBJ1-2, with 7 bases identical to TRBD1. Germline CDR1 is MNHNS and CDR2 is SASEGT. Trimming cost V 5 bases and J 7 bases; bases outside gene matches: 7. This CDR3 is built from 13 residues. The CDR3 region is CASSTGQVTGYTF. Here the CDR3 DNA reads TGTGCCAGCAGTACCGGACAGGTTACTGGCTACACCTTC.

The CDR3 region is CASREFGQFF. Written as DNA, the CDR3 is TGTGCCAGCAGGGAATTTGGGCAGTTCTTC. The V gene is TRBV2, the J gene TRBJ2-1; D unclear. The CDR3 is made up of 10 amino acids. Trimming stripped 6 bases from V and 12 bases from J, with 9 bases between. The germline gives CDR1 SNHLY, CDR2 FYNNEI. The full variable domain, with the rest looked up from reference TRBV2 and TRBJ2-1, is EPEVTQTPSHQVTQMGQEVILRCVPISNHLYFYWYRQILGQKVEFLVSFYNNEISEKSEIFDDQFSVERPDGSNFTLKIRSTKLEDSAMYFCASREFGQFFGPGTRLTVL.

V and J are TRBV28 and TRBJ1-2; D not resolved. Germline CDR1 and CDR2: MDHEN and SYDVKM. CDR3 length equals 14 residues. V was trimmed by 7 bases and J by 0 bases, leaving 12 bases between them. CDR3 DNA sequence: TGTGCCAGCACCTCCCTGTGGGCTAACTATGGCTACACCTTC. Translation: CASTSLWANYGYTF.

The V gene is TRBV5-1, the J gene TRBJ2-2; a weak D match, TRBD2 (6 bases). CDR3 length equals 19 residues. Germline lookup yields CDR1 SGHRS and CDR2 YFSETQ. V dropped 0 bases and J dropped 4 bases, with 22 bases sitting between them. Here the CDR3 reads CASSLGVGEDYPSTGELFF. As DNA, the CDR3 is TGCGCCAGCAGCTTGGGGGTGGGAGAGGACTATCCCTCCACCGGGGAGCTGTTTTTT. The whole variable domain, remainder taken from reference TRBV5-1 and TRBJ2-2, is KAGVTQTPRYLIKTRGQQVTLSCSPISGHRSVSWYQQTPGQGLQFLFEYFSETQRNKGNFPGRFSGRQFSNSRSEMNVSTLELGDSALYLCASSLGVGEDYPSTGELFFGEGSRLTVL.

The chain links TRBV19 to TRBJ1-4; D ambiguous. The germline V and J ends were trimmed by 1 base and 8 bases, with 14 bases remaining between them. The CDR3 runs to 15 residues. Germline V lookup: CDR1 LNHDA, CDR2 SQIVND (reference sequence). The CDR3 nucleotides read TGTGCCAGTAGTATAGGGGCCAAAGTGGGGGAAAAACTGTTTTTT. Translating gives CASSIGAKVGEKLFF.

The CDR3 region is CATSRGLAEDEQFF. The DNA for the CDR3 is TGTGCCACCAGCAGGGGACTGGCGGAAGATGAGCAGTTCTTC. This rearrangement joins TRBV15 to TRBJ2-1; possibly TRBD2 for D (6 bases). The V and J ends lost 3 bases and 8 bases respectively, with 14 bases between them. The CDR3 loop spans 14 amino acids. CDR1 and CDR2 from the germline V gene are LNHNV and YYDKDF (reference sequence). Looking up the rest from reference TRBV15 and TRBJ2-1 gives the full variable domain: DAMVIQNPRYQVTQFGKPVTLSCSQTLNHNVMYWYQQKSSQAPKLLFHYYDKDFNNEADTPDNFQSRRPNTSFCFLDIRSPGLGDTAMYLCATSRGLAEDEQFFGPGTRLTVL.

This clone was seen just once. J is TRBJ2-7 and V is TRBV7-9; either TRBD1 or TRBD2 may supply D (5 bases each). Germline values: CDR1 SEHNR, CDR2 FQNEAQ (reference sequence). The CDR3 length is 13 residues. V was clipped by 5 bases and J by 3 bases, with 11 bases between them. CDR3 sequence reads: CASSRDRHYEQYF. CDR3 in DNA: TGTGCCAGCAGCCGGGACCGCCACTACGAGCAGTACTTC.

The chain joins TRBV27 to TRBJ2-7; D is unresolved. V gave up 5 bases and J gave up 4 bases, with 21 bases separating them. Per the germline V gene, CDR1 is MNHEY and CDR2 is SMNVEV (reference sequence). CDR3 length: 16 amino acids. CDR3 in DNA: TGTGCCAGCAGTATAGCCGAGGCCGACGGATATTACGAGCAGTACTTC. Its protein product is CASSIAEADGYYEQYF.

The V and J genes are TRBV4-1 and TRBJ2-5; TRBD1 agrees at 8 bases. The germline V gene has CDR1 MGHRA and CDR2 YSYEKL. V shed 3 bases, J shed 4 bases, and the junction held 4 bases outside the gene matches. The CDR3 is 14 residues long. In DNA form, the CDR3 reads TGCGCCAGCAGCCAGAGGACAGGGCTAGAGACCCAGTACTTC. It codes for CASSQRTGLETQYF.

The CDR3 sequence is CSVSVMETQYF. The CDR3 nucleotides are TGCAGCGTTTCGGTCATGGAGACCCAGTACTTC. V gene TRBV29-1 combines with J gene TRBJ2-5, with D unresolved. CDR3 size: 11 residues. Trimming left V 5 bases short and J 5 bases short, with 9 bases between. Germline V lookup: CDR1 SQVTM, CDR2 ANQGSEA.

The chain uses TRBV10-3 and TRBJ1-3; TRBD1 might be the D (5 bases). V was cut by 4 bases and J by 8 bases, with 21 bases left in between. This CDR3 is built from 16 residues. Germline loops: CDR1 ENHRY, CDR2 SYGVKD. CDR3 DNA sequence: TGTGCCATCAGTGCAAAAGAGGCAGGGTTTACGGACACCATATATTTT. Protein sequence: CAISAKEAGFTDTIYF.

This chain joins TRBV5-4 and TRBJ2-2; D is unresolved. Germline V gene data show CDR1 as SGHNT and CDR2 as YYREEE (reference sequence). V was clipped by 0 bases and J by 0 bases, with 12 bases between them. The CDR3 is 17 residues long. The CDR3 here is CASSLGTMDANTGELFF. Here the CDR3 DNA reads TGTGCCAGCAGCTTGGGGACCATGGACGCGAACACCGGGGAGCTGTTTTTT.

This sequence joins TRBV9 and TRBJ2-3, with D uncertain. Trimming took 0 bases from V and 0 from J, leaving 11 bases between them. The germline CDR1 and CDR2 sequences are SGDLS and YYNGEE. The CDR3 is 16 amino acids. The CDR3 coding sequence is TGTGCCAGCAGCGTAGACCCCACAACTAGCACAGATACGCAGTATTTT. Amino acids: CASSVDPTTSTDTQYF.

The rearrangement uses TRBV4-1 and TRBJ1-1; D is unclear. The CDR3 runs 13 residues. Germline V CDR1 and CDR2: MGHRA, YSYEKL. The V end was cut by 4 bases, the J end by 1 base, with 7 bases between. DNA for the CDR3: TGCGCCAGCAGCCCCGCACCGAACACTGAAGCTTTCTTT. Residues: CASSPAPNTEAFF.

CDR3 loop: CASSFLPGIYGYTF. The DNA of the CDR3 is TGTGCCAGCAGTTTTCTCCCAGGGATTTATGGCTACACCTTC. The chain uses TRBV6-5 and TRBJ1-2, with a tentative D call TRBD1 (5 bases). Trimming stripped 4 bases from V and 5 bases from J, with 14 bases between. The CDR3 runs 14 residues. Germline-derived CDR1 and CDR2 are MNHEY and SVGAGI.

The chain combines TRBV11-2 with TRBJ1-1; D not certain. Trimming shortened V by 0 bases and J by 1 base, and 15 bases separated the two germline ends. This CDR3 spans 17 amino acids. Germline-derived CDR1 and CDR2 are SGHAT and FQNNGV. For the CDR3, the DNA is TGTGCCAGCAGCTTAGAGTCCAGGCGCGGACCGAACACTGAAGCTTTCTTT. This gives the protein CASSLESRRGPNTEAFF.

This chain links TRBV11-2 with TRBJ1-4; 8 bases are shared with TRBD1. Looked up from germline, CDR1 is SGHAT and CDR2 is FQNNGV. J lost 5 bases, V lost 5 bases, and 1 base had no gene match. CDR3 length equals 13 residues. In DNA form, the CDR3 reads TGTGCCAGCAGCCGGACAGGGAATGAAAAACTGTTTTTT. Residues: CASSRTGNEKLFF. Using reference TRBV11-2 and TRBJ1-4 for the parts outside the CDR3, the full variable domain is EAGVAQSPRYKIIEKRQSVAFWCNPISGHATLYWYQQILGQGPKLLIQFQNNGVVDDSQLPKDRFSAERLKGVDSTLKIQPAKLEDSAVYLCASSRTGNEKLFFGSGTQLSVL.

The chain joins TRBV10-1 to TRBJ2-1; 7 bases are shared with TRBD1. V lost 5 bases and J lost 9; bases outside the gene matches: 13. The CDR3 loop spans 15 amino acids. Per germline, CDR1 WNHNN and CDR2 SYGVQD (reference sequence). The CDR3 DNA is TGCGCCAGCAGTCCAAACAGGGGCGGTTGGGTTGAGCAGTTCTTC. Amino acid sequence: CASSPNRGGWVEQFF.

The chain employs TRBV7-9 and TRBJ1-1, with 9 bases that match TRBD1. This CDR3 spans 15 amino acids. J gave up 8 bases and V 0 bases, and 7 bases lay outside the gene matches. Germline CDR1 SEHNR, CDR2 FQNEAQ (reference sequence). The CDR3 DNA follows: TGTGCCAGCAGCTTAGCCGGACAGGGGCCAATGGAAGCTTTCTTT. Translation gives CASSLAGQGPMEAFF.

This chain uses TRBV5-6 with TRBJ1-2; no definite D call. This CDR3 contains 13 residues. Looked up from germline, CDR1 is SGHDT and CDR2 is YYEEEE. The V gene lost 4 bases and the J gene lost 1 base, with 8 bases spanning the gap. The DNA for the CDR3 is TGTGCCAGCAGCGAGGAGGTTAACTATGGCTACACCTTC. It codes for CASSEEVNYGYTF.

The chain joins TRBV7-3 to TRBJ1-6; D is undetermined. V was cut by 1 base and J by 5 bases, with 9 bases left in between. This CDR3 is 15 amino acids long. Germline lookup yields CDR1 SGHTA and CDR2 FQGTGA. This CDR3 is CASSLSSSHNSPLHF. The CDR3 bases are TGTGCCAGCAGCTTAAGCTCGAGTCATAATTCACCCCTCCACTTT.

This chain connects TRBV7-6 to TRBJ1-1; D uncertain. This CDR3 contains 13 residues. Germline CDR1 is SGHVS and CDR2 is FNYEAQ. V was cut by 1 base and J by 6 bases, with 9 bases left in between. The CDR3 spells CASSLVPDSEAFF. The CDR3 DNA follows: TGTGCCAGCAGCTTAGTTCCGGACTCTGAAGCTTTCTTT. The full variable domain, completed using reference TRBV7-6 and TRBJ1-1, is GAGVSQSPRYKVTKRGQDVALRCDPISGHVSLYWYRQALGQGPEFLTYFNYEAQQDKSGLPNDRFSAERPEGSISTLTIQRTEQRDSAMYRCASSLVPDSEAFFGQGTRLTVV.

As concerns this clone: Its ends do not fully match the called genes, so a read error is possible. The chain has TRBV7-7 and TRBJ2-7; D gene unclear. From germline, CDR1 is SSHAT and CDR2 FNYEAQ (reference sequence). The CDR3 loop spans 15 amino acids. This CDR3 is CASSLEVGRVHEQYF. The CDR3 DNA is TGTGCTAGCAGCTTAGAGGTCGGCAGAGTCCACGAGCAGTACTTC.